The 18 T cell receptor beta chains below come from one sample, sequenced in a study of graft-versus-host responses after intestinal transplantation. TCRdb's table, derived via immunoSEQ multiplex PCR, lists solely in-frame clones and lacks some. The repertoire holds fewer than 95,000 clones, with under 95% as singletons. Antigens for these TCRs are unknown. Sequencing used unstimulated CD8+ T cells sorted from spleen or lymph node cells, obtained before intestinal transplant. The receptors were sampled from a human donor who received an intestinal transplant.

The table lists this clone with a count of one. This rearrangement joins TRBV27 to TRBJ2-1; 11 bases line up with TRBD1. The germline gives CDR1 MNHEY, CDR2 SMNVEV (reference sequence). The V gene end was trimmed by 8 bases and the J gene end by 8 bases; junction bases not matched to a gene: 11. The CDR3 is 15 amino acids. CDR3 residues: CASCGAGTGGYEQFF. Written as DNA, the CDR3 is TGTGCCAGCTGCGGAGCCGGGACAGGGGGGTATGAGCAGTTCTTC.

The chain joins TRBV5-1 to TRBJ1-3, with 10 bases aligning to TRBD1. The V segment lost 3 bases and the J segment 0 bases; nucleotides outside the gene matches: 12. This CDR3 comprises 19 residues. Germline CDR1 and CDR2: SGHRS and YFSETQ. The DNA for the CDR3 is TGCGCCAGCAGCTATGCGGGACAGGGGATTTCTAACTCTGGAAACACCATATATTTT. It codes for CASSYAGQGISNSGNTIYF.

This clone was seen just once. The chain couples TRBV27 to TRBJ1-2; 7 positions agree with TRBD1. Losses at the gene ends were 4 bases for V and 8 bases for J; bases not matched to a gene: 7. In germline, CDR1 is MNHEY, CDR2 SMNVEV (reference sequence). The CDR3 contains 13 residues. The CDR3 sequence: CASSSSSGGGYTF. In nucleotides, the CDR3 is TGTGCCAGCAGTTCAAGCTCAGGGGGAGGCTACACCTTC.

The CDR3 nucleotides read TGTGCCAGCTCACCACCCGGGACAGGGGGCTATGGCTACACCTTC. Translation gives CASSPPGTGGYGYTF. This chain uses TRBV18 with TRBJ1-2; the match to TRBD1 covers 11 bases. V shed 0 bases and J 4 bases; nucleotides not matched to a gene: 1. This CDR3 comprises 15 residues. Looked up from germline, CDR1 is KGHSH and CDR2 is LQKENI.

V is TRBV2 and J is TRBJ2-5; TRBD2 matches at 8 bases. Germline V CDR1 and CDR2: SNHLY, FYNNEI. With V trimmed by 5 bases and J by 3 bases, 11 bases remained unmatched. The CDR3 is made up of 16 amino acids. In nucleotides, the CDR3 is TGTGCCAGCAGTAAAAGCGTGTCAGCGGGGGAAGAGACCCAGTACTTC. It codes for CASSKSVSAGEETQYF.

The chain combines TRBV10-2 with TRBJ1-2; TRBD1 agrees at 7 bases. V dropped 6 bases and J dropped 0; count of bases not matched to a gene: 13. The V gene's germline CDR1 is WSHSY and CDR2 SAAADI. This CDR3 region has 17 residues. CDR3 bases: TGCGCCAGCAGCCCGTCCCCGACAGGGACGACTAACTATGGCTACACCTTC. Protein: CASSPSPTGTTNYGYTF.

This clone has just one count. The J gene is TRBJ1-3, the V gene TRBV19; D unresolved. The V and J ends lost 0 bases and 4 bases respectively, with 7 bases between them. The CDR3 is made up of 14 amino acids. Per the germline V gene, CDR1 is LNHDA and CDR2 is SQIVND (reference sequence). This CDR3 is CASSIESPGNTIYF. CDR3 nucleotide sequence: TGTGCCAGTAGTATAGAGAGTCCGGGAAACACCATATATTTT.

CDR3 in amino acids: CASSLVGDEQFF. The CDR3 region has the DNA TGTGCCAGCAGCTTGGTAGGGGATGAGCAGTTCTTC. This chain uses TRBV5-4 with TRBJ2-1, with D maybe TRBD1 (5 bases). This CDR3 has 12 residues. Germline V lookup: CDR1 SGHNT, CDR2 YYREEE (reference sequence). Trimming stripped 0 bases from V and 8 bases from J, with 6 bases between.

This clone came up once. The chain couples TRBV5-5 to TRBJ2-3; possible D gene TRBD1, 6 bases. This CDR3 has 16 residues. Germline CDR1 and CDR2: SGHKS and YYEKEE (reference sequence). Trimming took off 0 bases at V and 3 bases at J, with 14 bases between the two ends. CDR3 sequence (DNA): TGTGCCAGCAGCTTGGTCCCAGGGGATAAAACAGATACGCAGTATTTT. Its protein is CASSLVPGDKTDTQYF.

This clone was observed once. This rearrangement joins TRBV19 to TRBJ2-2; 12 bases are a match to TRBD2. The germline CDR1 and CDR2 sequences are LNHDA and SQIVND (reference sequence). The CDR3 is 16 residues long. Trimming at V came to 7 bases and at J to 4 bases, leaving 7 bases not matched to a gene. The CDR3 sequence: CASINLAGGLTGELFF. CDR3 DNA sequence: TGTGCCAGTATCAATCTAGCGGGGGGGCTCACCGGGGAGCTGTTTTTT.

The chain combines TRBV4-1 with TRBJ2-7, with 7 bases aligning to TRBD2. From germline, CDR1 is MGHRA and CDR2 YSYEKL. This CDR3 is 17 amino acids long. J was trimmed by 3 bases and V by 0 bases; bases with no gene match: 11. CDR3 coding DNA: TGCGCCAGCAGCCAAGAACAAAGCGGGGCTTTGGGCTACGAGCAGTACTTC. Translated, it gives CASSQEQSGALGYEQYF.

Points on this clone: Germline and junction disagree at one end, which may indicate a read error. This chain joins TRBV20-1 and TRBJ1-2; D unclear. CDR1 is DFQATT and CDR2 is SNEGSKA in the germline V gene (reference sequence). The CDR3 spans 10 residues. This CDR3 reads CSAMAGEDSF. CDR3 nucleotides: TGCAGTGCCATGGCTGGGGAGGACTCCTTC.

V gene TRBV7-9 combines with J gene TRBJ1-1; 10 positions agree with TRBD1. From germline, CDR1 is SEHNR and CDR2 FQNEAQ (reference sequence). The junction had 11 bases not matched to a gene; V was cut back by 4 bases and J by 6 bases. The CDR3 covers 16 residues. CDR3 protein: CASSWVDRGQLSEAFF. The CDR3 nucleotides read TGTGCCAGCAGCTGGGTTGACAGGGGGCAGTTGTCTGAAGCTTTCTTT.

This chain connects TRBV6-5 to TRBJ2-7; 9 bases fit TRBD1. The CDR3 totals 15 residues. Germline CDR1 is MNHEY and CDR2 is SVGAGI. With 2 bases clipped from V and 3 bases from J, the junction kept 5 bases outside the gene matches. Here the CDR3 DNA reads TGTGCCAGCAGTTACGGGACAGGGATCATCTACGAGCAGTACTTC. It encodes CASSYGTGIIYEQYF.

The chain couples TRBV7-9 to TRBJ2-7; 8 nucleotides agree with TRBD1. The germline CDR1 and CDR2 sequences are SEHNR and FQNEAQ (reference sequence). This CDR3 contains 15 residues. V dropped 3 bases and J dropped 5; count of bases not matched to a gene: 9. As DNA, the CDR3 is TGTGCCAGCAGCTTTGGGCAGGGGGCACGTAACGAGCAGTACTTC. Translating gives CASSFGQGARNEQYF. Combining the CDR3 with reference TRBV7-9 and TRBJ2-7 gives the whole variable domain DTGVSQNPRHKITKRGQNVTFRCDPISEHNRLYWYRQTLGQGPEFLTYFQNEAQLEKSRLLSDRFSAERPKGSFSTLEIQRTEQGDSAMYLCASSFGQGARNEQYFGPGTRLTVT.

The chain combines TRBV29-1 with TRBJ1-2; 7 bases are a match to TRBD1. CDR1 is SQVTM, CDR2 ANQGSEA, per germline. This CDR3 is built from 13 residues. J was trimmed by 4 bases and V by 3 bases; bases with no gene match: 5. The CDR3 nucleotides are TGCAGCGTTGACGGCCGGGACAGCTATGGCTACACCTTC. Encoded protein: CSVDGRDSYGYTF.

This chain joins TRBV6-1 and TRBJ2-3; 9 bases align to TRBD1. Germline-derived CDR1 and CDR2 are MNHNS and SASEGT. V shed 6 bases and J 4 bases; nucleotides not matched to a gene: 8. The CDR3 loop spans 15 amino acids. CDR3 bases: TGTGCCAGCAGCCGGGACAGGGAGAGCGCAGATACGCAGTATTTT. Translation: CASSRDRESADTQYF.

This clone has only one observation. V gene TRBV5-8 combines with J gene TRBJ1-2; TRBD1 aligns across 9 bases. Looked up from germline, CDR1 is SGHTS and CDR2 is YDEGEE. The CDR3 contains 18 residues. The J segment lost 7 bases and the V segment lost 6 bases, leaving 22 bases of the junction unmatched. CDR3 sequence: CASTTTGGQGRPEGGYTF. The CDR3, as DNA: TGTGCCAGCACCACAACCGGGGGACAGGGACGGCCCGAGGGTGGCTACACCTTC.